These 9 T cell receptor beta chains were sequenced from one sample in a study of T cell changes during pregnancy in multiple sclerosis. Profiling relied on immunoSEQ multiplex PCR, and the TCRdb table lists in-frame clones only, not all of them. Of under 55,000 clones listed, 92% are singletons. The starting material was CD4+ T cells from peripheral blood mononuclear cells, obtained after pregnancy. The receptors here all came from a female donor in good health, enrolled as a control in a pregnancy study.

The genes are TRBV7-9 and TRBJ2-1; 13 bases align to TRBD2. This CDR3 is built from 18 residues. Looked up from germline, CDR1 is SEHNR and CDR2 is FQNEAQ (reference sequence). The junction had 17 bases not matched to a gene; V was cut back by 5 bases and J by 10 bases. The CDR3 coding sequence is TGTGCCAGCAGCGACCAAAGCGTGGGACTAGCGGGGACGGTCGAGCAGTTCTTC. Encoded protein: CASSDQSVGLAGTVEQFF.

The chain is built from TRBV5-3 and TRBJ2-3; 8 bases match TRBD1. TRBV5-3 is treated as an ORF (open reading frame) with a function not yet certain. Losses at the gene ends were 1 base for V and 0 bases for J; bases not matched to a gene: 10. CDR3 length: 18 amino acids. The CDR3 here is CARSLLSGTGRSTDTQYF. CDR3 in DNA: TGTGCCAGAAGCTTGTTGTCAGGGACAGGACGTAGCACAGATACGCAGTATTTT.

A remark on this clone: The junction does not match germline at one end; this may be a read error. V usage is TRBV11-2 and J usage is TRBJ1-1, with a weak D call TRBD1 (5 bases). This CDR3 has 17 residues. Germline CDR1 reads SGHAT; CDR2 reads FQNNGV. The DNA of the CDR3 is TGTGCCAGCAGCTCACCTCGACAGCAAATACTGAAGACTGAAGCTTTCTTT. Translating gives CASSSPRQQILKTEAFF.

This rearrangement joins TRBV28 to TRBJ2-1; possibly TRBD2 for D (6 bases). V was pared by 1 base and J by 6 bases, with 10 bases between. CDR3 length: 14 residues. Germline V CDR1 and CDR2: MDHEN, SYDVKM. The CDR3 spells CASSLSGSRNEQFF. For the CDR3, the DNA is TGTGCCAGCAGTTTATCCGGGAGTCGCAATGAGCAGTTCTTC.

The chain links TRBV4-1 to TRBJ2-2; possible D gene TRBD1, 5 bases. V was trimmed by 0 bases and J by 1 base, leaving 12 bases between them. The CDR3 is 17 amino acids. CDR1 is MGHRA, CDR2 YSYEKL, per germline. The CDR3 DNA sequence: TGCGCCAGCAGCCAAGAATTGGGGCTAAGGAACACCGGGGAGCTGTTTTTT. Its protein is CASSQELGLRNTGELFF.

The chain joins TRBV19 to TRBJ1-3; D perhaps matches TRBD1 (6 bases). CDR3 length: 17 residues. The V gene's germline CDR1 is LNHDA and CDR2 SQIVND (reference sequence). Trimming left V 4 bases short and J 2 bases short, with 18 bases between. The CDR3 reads CASSTGTRGTTGNTIYF. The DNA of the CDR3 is TGTGCCAGTAGTACCGGGACAAGAGGCACGACTGGAAACACCATATATTTT.

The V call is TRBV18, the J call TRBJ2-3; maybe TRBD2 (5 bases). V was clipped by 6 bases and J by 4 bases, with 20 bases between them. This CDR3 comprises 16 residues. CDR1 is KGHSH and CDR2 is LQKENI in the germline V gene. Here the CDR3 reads CASSPRVGGHSDTQYF. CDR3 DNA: TGTGCCAGCTCGCCCCGGGTAGGCGGGCATTCAGATACGCAGTATTTT.

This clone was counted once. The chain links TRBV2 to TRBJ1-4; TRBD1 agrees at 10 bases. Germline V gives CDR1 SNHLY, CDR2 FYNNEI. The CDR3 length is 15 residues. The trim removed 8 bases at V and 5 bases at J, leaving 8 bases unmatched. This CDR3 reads CASARDRGQNEKLFF. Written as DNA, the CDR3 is TGTGCCAGCGCCCGGGACAGGGGACAAAATGAAAAACTGTTTTTT.

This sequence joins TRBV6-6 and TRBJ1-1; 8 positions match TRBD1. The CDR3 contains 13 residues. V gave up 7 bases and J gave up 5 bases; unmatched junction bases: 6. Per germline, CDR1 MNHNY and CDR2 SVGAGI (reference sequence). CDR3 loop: CASTQGAWTEAFF. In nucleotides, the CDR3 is TGTGCCAGCACCCAGGGGGCGTGGACTGAAGCTTTCTTT.